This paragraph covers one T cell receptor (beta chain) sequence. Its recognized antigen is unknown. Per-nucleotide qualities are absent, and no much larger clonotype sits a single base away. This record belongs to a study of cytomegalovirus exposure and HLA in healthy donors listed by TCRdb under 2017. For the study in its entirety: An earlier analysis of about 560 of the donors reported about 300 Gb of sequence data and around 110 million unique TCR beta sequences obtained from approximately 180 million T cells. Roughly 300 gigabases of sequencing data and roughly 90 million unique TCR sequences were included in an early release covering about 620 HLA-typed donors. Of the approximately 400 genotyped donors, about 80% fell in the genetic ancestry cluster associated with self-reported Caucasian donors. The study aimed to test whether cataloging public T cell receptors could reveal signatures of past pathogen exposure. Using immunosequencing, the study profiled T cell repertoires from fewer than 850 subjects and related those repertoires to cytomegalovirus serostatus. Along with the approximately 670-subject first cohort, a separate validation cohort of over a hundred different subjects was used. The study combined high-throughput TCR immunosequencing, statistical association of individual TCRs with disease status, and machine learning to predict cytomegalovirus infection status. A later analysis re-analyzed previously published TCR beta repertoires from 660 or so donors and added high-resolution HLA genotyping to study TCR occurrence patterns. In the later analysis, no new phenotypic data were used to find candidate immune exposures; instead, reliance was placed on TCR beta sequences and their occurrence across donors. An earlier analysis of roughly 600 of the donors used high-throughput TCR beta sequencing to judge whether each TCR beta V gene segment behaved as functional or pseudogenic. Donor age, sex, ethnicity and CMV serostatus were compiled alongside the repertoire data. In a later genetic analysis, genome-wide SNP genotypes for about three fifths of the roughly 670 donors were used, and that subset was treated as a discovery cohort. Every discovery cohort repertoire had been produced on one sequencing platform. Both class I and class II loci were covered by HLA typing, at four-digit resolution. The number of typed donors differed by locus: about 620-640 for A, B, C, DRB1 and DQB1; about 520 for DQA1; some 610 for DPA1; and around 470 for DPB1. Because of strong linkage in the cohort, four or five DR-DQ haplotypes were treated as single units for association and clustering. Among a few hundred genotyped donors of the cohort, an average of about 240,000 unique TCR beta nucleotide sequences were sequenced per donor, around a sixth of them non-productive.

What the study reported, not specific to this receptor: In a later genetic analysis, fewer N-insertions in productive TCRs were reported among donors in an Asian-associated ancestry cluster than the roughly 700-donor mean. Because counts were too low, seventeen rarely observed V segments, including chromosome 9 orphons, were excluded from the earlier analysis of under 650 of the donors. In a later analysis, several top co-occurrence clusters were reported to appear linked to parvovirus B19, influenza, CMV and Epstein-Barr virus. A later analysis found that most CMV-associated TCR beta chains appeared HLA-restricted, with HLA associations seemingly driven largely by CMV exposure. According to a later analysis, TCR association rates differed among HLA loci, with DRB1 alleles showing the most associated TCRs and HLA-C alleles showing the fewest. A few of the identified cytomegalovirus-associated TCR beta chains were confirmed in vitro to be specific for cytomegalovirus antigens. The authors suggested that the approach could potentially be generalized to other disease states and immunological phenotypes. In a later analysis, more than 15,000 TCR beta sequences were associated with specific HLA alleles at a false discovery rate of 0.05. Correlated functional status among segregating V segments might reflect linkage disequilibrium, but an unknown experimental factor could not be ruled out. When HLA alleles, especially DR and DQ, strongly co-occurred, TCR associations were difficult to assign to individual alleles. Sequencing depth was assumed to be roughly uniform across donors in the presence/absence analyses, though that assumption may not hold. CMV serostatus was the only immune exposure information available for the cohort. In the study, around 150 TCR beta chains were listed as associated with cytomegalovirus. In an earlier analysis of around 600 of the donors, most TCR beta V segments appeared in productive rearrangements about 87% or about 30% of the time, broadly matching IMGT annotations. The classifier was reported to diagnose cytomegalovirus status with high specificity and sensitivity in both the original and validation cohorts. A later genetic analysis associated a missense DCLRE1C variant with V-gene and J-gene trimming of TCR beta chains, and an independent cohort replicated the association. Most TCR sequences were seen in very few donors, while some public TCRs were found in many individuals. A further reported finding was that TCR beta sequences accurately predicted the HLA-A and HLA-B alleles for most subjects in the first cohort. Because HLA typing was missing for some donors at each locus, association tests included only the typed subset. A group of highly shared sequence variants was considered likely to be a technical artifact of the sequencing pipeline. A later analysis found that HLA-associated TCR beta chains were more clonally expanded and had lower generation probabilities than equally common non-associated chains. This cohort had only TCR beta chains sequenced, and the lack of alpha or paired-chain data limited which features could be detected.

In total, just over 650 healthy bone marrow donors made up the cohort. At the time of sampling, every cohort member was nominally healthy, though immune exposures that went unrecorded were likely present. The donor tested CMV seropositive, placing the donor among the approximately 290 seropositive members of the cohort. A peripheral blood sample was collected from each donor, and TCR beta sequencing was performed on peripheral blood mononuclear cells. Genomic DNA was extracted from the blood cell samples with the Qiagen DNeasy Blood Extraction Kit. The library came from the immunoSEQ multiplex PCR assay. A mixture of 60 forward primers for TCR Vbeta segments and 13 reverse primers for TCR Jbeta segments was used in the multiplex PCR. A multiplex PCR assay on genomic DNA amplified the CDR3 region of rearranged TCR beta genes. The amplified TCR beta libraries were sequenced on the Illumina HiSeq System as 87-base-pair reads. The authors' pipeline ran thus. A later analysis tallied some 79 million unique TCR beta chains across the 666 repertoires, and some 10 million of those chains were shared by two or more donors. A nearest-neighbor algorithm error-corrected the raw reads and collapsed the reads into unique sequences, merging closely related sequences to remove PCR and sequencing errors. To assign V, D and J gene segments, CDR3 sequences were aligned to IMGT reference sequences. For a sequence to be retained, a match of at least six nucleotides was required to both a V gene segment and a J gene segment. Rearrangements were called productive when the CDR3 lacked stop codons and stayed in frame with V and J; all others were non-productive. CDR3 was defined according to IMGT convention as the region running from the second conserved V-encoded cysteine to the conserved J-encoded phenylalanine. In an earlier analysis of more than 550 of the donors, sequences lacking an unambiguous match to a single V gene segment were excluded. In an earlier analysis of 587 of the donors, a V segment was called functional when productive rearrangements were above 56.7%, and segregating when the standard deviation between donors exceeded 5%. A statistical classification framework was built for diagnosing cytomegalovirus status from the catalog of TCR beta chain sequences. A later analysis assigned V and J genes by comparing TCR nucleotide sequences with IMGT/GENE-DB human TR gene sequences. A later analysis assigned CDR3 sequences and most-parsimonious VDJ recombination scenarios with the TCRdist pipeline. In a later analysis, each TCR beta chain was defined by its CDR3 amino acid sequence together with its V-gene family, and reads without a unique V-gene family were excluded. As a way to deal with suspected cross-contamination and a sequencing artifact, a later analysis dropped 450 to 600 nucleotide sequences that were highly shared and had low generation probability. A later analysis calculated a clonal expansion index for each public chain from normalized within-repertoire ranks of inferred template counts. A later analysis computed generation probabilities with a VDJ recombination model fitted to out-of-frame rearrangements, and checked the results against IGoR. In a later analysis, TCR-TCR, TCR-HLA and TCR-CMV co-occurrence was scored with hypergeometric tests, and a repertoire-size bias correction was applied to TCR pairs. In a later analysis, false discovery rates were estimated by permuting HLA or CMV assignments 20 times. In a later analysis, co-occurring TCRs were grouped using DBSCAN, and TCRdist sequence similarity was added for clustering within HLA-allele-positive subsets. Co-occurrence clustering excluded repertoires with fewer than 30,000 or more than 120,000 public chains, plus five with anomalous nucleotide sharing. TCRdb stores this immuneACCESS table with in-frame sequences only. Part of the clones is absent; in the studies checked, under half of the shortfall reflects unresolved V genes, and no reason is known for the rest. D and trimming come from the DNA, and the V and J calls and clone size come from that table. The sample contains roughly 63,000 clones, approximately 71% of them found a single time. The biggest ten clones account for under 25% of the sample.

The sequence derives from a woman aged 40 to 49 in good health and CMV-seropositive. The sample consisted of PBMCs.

CDR3 protein: CASRQGHGQPQHF. At the DNA level, the sequence is TGTGCCAGCAGACAGGGTCACGGGCAGCCCCAGCATTTT. This receptor chain uses TRBV27 and TRBJ1-5; 6 matching bases give a weak D call of TRBD1. Spanning cysteine to phenylalanine, the CDR3 consists of 13 amino acids. Kept here is only the CDR3 DNA, which spans 39 bases and is read in frame from base 1. V and J are truncated by 6 bases and 7 bases respectively, leaving an intervening sequence of 13 bases. From a lookup of the germline V gene (reference sequence), CDR1 and CDR2 are MNHEY and SMNVEV.